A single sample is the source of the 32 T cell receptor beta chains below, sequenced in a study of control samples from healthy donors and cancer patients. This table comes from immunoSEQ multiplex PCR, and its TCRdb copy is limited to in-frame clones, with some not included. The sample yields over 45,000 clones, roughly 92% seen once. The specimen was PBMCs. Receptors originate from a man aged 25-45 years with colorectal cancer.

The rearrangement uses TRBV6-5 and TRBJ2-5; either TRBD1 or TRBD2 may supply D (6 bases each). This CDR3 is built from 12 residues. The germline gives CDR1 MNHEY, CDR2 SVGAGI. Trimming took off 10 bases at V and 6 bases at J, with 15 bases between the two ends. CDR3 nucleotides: TGTGCCACCTCATCGGGGGCGAAGACCCAGTACTTC. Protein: CATSSGAKTQYF.

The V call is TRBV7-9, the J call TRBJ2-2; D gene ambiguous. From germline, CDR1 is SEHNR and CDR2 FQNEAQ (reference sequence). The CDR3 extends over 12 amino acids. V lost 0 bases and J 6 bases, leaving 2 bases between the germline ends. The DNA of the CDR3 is TGTGCCAGCAGCTTAGCAGCCGGGGAGCTGTTTTTT. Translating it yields CASSLAAGELFF.

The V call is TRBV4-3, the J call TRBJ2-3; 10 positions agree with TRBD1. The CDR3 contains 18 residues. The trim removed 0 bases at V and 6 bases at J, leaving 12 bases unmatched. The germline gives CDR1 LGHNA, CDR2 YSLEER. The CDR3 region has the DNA TGCGCCAGCAGCCAAGAAGTAATCGACAGGGGGCAAGGGGATACGCAGTATTTT. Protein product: CASSQEVIDRGQGDTQYF.

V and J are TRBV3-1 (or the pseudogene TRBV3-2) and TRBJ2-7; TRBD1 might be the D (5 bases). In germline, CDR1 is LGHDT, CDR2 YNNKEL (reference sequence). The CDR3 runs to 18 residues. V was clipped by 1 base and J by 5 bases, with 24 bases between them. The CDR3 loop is CASSQVGVLLDSRDEQYF. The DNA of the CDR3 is TGTGCCAGCAGCCAAGTAGGGGTTCTGTTGGATAGTAGGGACGAGCAGTACTTC.

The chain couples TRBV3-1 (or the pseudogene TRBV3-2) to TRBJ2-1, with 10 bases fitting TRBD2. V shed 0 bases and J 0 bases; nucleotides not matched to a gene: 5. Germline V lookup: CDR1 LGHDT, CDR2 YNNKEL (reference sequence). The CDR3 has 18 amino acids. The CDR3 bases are TGTGCCAGCAGCCAAGAAGTAGCGGGGGGAACCTCCTACAATGAGCAGTTCTTC. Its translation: CASSQEVAGGTSYNEQFF.

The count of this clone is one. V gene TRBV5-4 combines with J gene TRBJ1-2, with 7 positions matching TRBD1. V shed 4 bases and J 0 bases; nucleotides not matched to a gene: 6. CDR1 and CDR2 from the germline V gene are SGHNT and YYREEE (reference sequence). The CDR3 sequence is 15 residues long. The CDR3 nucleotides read TGTGCCAGCAGCCCTAGGGGGCTCACTAACTATGGCTACACCTTC. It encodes CASSPRGLTNYGYTF. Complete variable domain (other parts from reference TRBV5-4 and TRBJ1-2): ETGVTQSPTHLIKTRGQQVTLRCSSQSGHNTVSWYQQALGQGPQFIFQYYREEENGRGNFPPRFSGLQFPNYSSELNVNALELDDSALYLCASSPRGLTNYGYTFGSGTRLTVV.

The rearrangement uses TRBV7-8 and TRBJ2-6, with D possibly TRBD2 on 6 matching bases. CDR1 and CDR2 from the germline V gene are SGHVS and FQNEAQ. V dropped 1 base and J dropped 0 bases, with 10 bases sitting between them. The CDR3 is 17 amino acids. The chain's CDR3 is CASSLEAGYSGANVLTF. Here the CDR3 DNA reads TGTGCCAGCAGCTTAGAGGCGGGGTACTCTGGGGCCAACGTCCTGACTTTC.

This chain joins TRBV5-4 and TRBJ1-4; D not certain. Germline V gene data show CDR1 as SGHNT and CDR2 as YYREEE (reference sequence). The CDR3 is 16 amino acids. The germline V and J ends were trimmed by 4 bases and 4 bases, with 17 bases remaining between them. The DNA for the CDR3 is TGTGCCAGCAGCCCCTCGTTTCCAGGCGGTAATGAAAAACTGTTTTTT. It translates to CASSPSFPGGNEKLFF.

For the CDR3, the DNA is TGTGCCAGCAGTGAAGATATCGGGGGGGCCGGCGAGCAGTACGTC. Translated: CASSEDIGGAGEQYV. The chain carries TRBV6-1 and TRBJ2-7; 8 bases align to TRBD2. The V and J ends lost 1 base and 6 bases, in that order; junction bases with no gene match: 8. Germline CDR1 is MNHNS and CDR2 is SASEGT. The CDR3 loop spans 15 amino acids.

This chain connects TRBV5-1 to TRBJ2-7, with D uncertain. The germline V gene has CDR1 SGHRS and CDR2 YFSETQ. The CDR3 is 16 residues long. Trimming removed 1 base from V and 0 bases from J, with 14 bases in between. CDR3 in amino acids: CASSLLLTASSYEQYF. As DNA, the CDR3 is TGCGCCAGCAGCTTGTTATTAACGGCGAGCTCCTACGAGCAGTACTTC.

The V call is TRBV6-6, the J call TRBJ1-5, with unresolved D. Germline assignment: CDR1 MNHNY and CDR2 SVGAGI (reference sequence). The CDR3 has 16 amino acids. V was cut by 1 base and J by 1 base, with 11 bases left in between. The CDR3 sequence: CASSYYRTRSNQPQHF. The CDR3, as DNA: TGTGCCAGCAGTTACTACCGAACTCGGAGCAATCAGCCCCAGCATTTT.

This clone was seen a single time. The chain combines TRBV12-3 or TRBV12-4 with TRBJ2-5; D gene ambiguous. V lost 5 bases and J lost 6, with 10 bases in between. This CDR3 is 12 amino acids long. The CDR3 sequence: CASSLLRQTQYF. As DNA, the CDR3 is TGTGCCAGCAGTCTTCTAAGACAGACCCAGTACTTC.

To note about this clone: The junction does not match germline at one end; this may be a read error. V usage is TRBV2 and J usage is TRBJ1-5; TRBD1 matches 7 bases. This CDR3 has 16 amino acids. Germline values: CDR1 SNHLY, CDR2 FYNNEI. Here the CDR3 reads CASTEDRAISNQPQHF. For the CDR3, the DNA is TGTGCCAGCACTGAAGACAGGGCGATTAGCAATCAGCCCCAGCATTTT.

The DNA for the CDR3 is TGTGCCAGCAGGCAGGGCGGGCCTGGATCACCCCTCCACTTT. The encoded protein is CASRQGGPGSPLHF. The rearrangement uses TRBV6-5 and TRBJ1-6, with D perhaps TRBD1 (5 bases). Per the germline V gene, CDR1 is MNHEY and CDR2 is SVGAGI. The CDR3 consists of 14 residues. Deletions cut 6 bases from V and 10 bases from J, with 16 bases between.

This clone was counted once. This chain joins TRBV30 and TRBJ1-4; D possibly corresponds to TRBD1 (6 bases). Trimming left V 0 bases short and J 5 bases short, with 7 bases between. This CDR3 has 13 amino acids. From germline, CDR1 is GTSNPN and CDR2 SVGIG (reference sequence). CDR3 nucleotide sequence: TGTGCCTGGAGTGTAGGGGGGAATGAAAAACTGTTTTTT. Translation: CAWSVGGNEKLFF.

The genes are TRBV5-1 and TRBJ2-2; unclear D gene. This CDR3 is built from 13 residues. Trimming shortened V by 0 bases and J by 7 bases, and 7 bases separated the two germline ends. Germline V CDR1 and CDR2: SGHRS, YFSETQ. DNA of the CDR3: TGCGCCAGCAGCTTGGAGGTGCACGGGGAGCTGTTTTTT. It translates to CASSLEVHGELFF. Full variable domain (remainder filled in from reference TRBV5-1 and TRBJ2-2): KAGVTQTPRYLIKTRGQQVTLSCSPISGHRSVSWYQQTPGQGLQFLFEYFSETQRNKGNFPGRFSGRQFSNSRSEMNVSTLELGDSALYLCASSLEVHGELFFGEGSRLTVL.

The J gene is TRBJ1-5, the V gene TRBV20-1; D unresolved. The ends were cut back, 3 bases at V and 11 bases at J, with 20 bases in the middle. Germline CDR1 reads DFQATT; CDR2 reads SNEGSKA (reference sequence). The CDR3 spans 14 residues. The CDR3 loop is CSASSERASKAQHF. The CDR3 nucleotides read TGCAGTGCTAGTAGCGAACGGGCCTCTAAGGCCCAGCATTTT.

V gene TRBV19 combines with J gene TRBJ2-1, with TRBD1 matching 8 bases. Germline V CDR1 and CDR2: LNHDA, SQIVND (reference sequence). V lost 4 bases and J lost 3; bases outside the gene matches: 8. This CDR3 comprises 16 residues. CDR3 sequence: CASSTDWTGFYNEQFF. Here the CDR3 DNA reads TGTGCCAGTAGTACCGACTGGACAGGGTTCTACAATGAGCAGTTCTTC.

The CDR3 DNA reads as TGTGCCAGCTCACCCAGGACTAGCGGGGGGGCACGGGAGCAGTTCTTC. It codes for CASSPRTSGGAREQFF. V gene TRBV18 combines with J gene TRBJ2-1; 15 nucleotides line up with TRBD2. Germline CDR1 KGHSH, CDR2 LQKENI. The CDR3 is 16 amino acids. V lost 3 bases to trimming and J lost 10 bases; unmatched junction nucleotides: 7.

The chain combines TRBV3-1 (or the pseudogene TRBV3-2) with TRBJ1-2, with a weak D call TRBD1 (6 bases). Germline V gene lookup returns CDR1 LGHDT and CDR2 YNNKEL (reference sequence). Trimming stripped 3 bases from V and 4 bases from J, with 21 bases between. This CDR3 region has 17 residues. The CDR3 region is CASSQDRDIQGGYGYTF. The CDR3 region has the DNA TGTGCCAGCAGCCAGGATCGGGACATTCAGGGAGGCTATGGCTACACCTTC.

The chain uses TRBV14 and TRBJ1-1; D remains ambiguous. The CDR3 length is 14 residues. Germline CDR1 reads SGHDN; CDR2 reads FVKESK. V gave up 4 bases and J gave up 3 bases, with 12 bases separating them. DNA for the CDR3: TGTGCCAGCAGCCGGGATACCTGGGACACTGAAGCTTTCTTT. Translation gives CASSRDTWDTEAFF.

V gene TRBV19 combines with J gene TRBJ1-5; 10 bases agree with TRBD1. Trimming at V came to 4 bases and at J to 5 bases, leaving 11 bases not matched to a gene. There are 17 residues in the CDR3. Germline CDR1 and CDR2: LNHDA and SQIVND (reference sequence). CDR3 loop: CASSSDRGRGIDQPQHF. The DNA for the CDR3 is TGTGCCAGTAGTAGTGACAGGGGGCGCGGTATTGATCAGCCCCAGCATTTT.

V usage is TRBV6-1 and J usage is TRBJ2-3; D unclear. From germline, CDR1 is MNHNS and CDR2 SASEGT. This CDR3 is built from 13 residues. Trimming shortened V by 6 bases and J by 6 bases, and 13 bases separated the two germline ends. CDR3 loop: CASSPLGPDTQYF. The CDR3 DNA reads TGTGCCAGCAGCCCCCTAGGTCCCGATACGCAGTATTTT.

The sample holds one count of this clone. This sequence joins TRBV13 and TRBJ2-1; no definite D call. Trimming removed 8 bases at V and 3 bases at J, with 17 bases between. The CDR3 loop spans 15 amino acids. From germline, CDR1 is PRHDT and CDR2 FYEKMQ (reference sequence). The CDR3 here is CASARPRPGYNEQFF. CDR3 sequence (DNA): TGTGCCAGCGCGAGACCGCGGCCGGGCTACAATGAGCAGTTCTTC.

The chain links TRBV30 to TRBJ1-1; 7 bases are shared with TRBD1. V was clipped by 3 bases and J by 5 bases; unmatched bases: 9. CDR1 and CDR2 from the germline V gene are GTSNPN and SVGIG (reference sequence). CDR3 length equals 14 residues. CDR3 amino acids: CAWRVGGTGTEAFF. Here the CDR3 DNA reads TGTGCCTGGAGGGTAGGGGGCACGGGGACTGAAGCTTTCTTT.

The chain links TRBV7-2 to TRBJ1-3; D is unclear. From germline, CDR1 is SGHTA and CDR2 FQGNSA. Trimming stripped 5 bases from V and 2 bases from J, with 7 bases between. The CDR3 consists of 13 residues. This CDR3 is CASSRGTGNTIYF. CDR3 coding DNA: TGTGCCAGCAGCCGTGGAACTGGAAACACCATATATTTT.

CDR3 protein: CASSMDRDYRKETQYF. The DNA for the CDR3 is TGTGCCAGTAGTATGGACCGGGACTACCGTAAGGAGACCCAGTACTTC. This chain uses TRBV19 with TRBJ2-5, with 7 bases aligning to TRBD2. The CDR3 contains 16 residues. The ends lost 3 bases at V and 5 bases at J; junction bases unmatched: 12. Germline V gene data show CDR1 as LNHDA and CDR2 as SQIVND (reference sequence).

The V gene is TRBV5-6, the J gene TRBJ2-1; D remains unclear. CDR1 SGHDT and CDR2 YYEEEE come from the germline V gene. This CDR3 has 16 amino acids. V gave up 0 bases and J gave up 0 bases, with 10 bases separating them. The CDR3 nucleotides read TGTGCCAGCAGCTTGGTGAGCCGTCGCTCCTACAATGAGCAGTTCTTC. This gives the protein CASSLVSRRSYNEQFF.

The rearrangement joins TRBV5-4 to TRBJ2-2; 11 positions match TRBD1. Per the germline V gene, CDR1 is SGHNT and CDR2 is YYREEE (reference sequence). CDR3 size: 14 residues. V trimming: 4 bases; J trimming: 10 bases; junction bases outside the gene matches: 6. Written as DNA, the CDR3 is TGTGCCAGCAGCCTTCGGACAGGGGGCGAGGAGCTGTTTTTT. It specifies CASSLRTGGEELFF.

CDR3 nucleotides: TGTGCCAGCAGTTTTTATTACGGACAGAGGATCCAAGAGACCCAGTACTTC. As protein: CASSFYYGQRIQETQYF. This rearrangement joins TRBV6-2 or TRBV6-3 to TRBJ2-5; D possibly corresponds to TRBD1 (6 bases). The germline V gene has CDR1 MNHEY and CDR2 SVGEGT. CDR3 length: 17 residues. V lost 4 bases, J lost 1 base, and 19 bases lay in between.

CDR3 amino acids: CASSLALGGAYNEQFF. DNA of the CDR3: TGTGCCAGCAGCTTAGCTCTGGGGGGGGCCTACAATGAGCAGTTCTTC. This chain connects TRBV7-2 to TRBJ2-1, with TRBD2 identical over 7 bases. CDR1 SGHTA and CDR2 FQGNSA come from the germline V gene. This CDR3 is 16 amino acids long. V shed 0 bases, J shed 2 bases, and the junction held 4 bases outside the gene matches. Combining the CDR3 with reference TRBV7-2 and TRBJ2-1 gives the whole variable domain GAGVSQSPSNKVTEKGKDVELRCDPISGHTALYWYRQSLGQGLEFLIYFQGNSAPDKSGLPSDRFSAERTGGSVSTLTIQRTQQEDSAVYLCASSLALGGAYNEQFFGPGTRLTVL.

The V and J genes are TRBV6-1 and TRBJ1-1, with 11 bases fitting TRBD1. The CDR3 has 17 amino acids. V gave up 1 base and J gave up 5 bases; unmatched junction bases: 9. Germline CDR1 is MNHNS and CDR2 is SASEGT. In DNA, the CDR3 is TGTGCCAGCAGTGAAGAACCAGGAGGACAGGGGGCGACTGAAGCTTTCTTT. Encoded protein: CASSEEPGGQGATEAFF.